This T cell receptor (beta chain) emerged from a study of response to subunit inactivated influenza vaccine. Study-wide findings and caveats: Few additional T cells are recruited per seasonal influenza vaccination, authors suggested.

TCRdb re-called the RT-PCR reads with MiXCR, one entry per CDR3 protein. The sample shows approximately 730,000 distinct CDR3 sequences, about 14% of them seen only once. This clonotype showed up just a few times. Antigen unknown. CDR3 length equals 13 residues. V lost 4 bases to trimming and J lost 5 bases; unmatched junction nucleotides: 5. The germline V gene encodes CDR1 SGHRS and CDR2 YFSETQ. The sequence derives from a man between 45 and 60 years old who received an inactivated influenza vaccine. The sequencing here drew on PBMCs from blood, taken approximately 15 days before vaccination. The chain combines TRBV5-1 with TRBJ2-5; 7 bases are a match to TRBD2. The CDR3 DNA is TGCGCCAGCAGCAAGGACGGGGGGGAGACCCAGTACTTC. Encoded protein: CASSKDGGETQYF.